This TCR beta chain was found in a study of cytomegalovirus exposure and HLA in healthy donors. CDR1 is ENHRY and CDR2 is SYGVKD in the germline V gene. V shed 2 bases and J shed 0 bases, with 7 bases lying between them. The CDR3 covers 14 residues. PCR employed 60 Vbeta and 13 Jbeta primers. The data were produced by immunoSEQ multiplex PCR, yet TCRdb's version contains in-frame clones alone and is incomplete. The sample consists of approximately 150,000 clones, roughly 84% of them appearing once. The receptor was derived from a man aged 25 to 45 in good health and CMV-seronegative. The rearrangement joins TRBV10-3 to TRBJ1-1; D is ambiguous. Sequenced sample: PBMCs. CDR3 sequence: CAISEGQLNTEAFF. CDR3 nucleotide sequence: TGTGCCATCAGTGAGGGGCAGTTGAACACTGAAGCTTTCTTT.